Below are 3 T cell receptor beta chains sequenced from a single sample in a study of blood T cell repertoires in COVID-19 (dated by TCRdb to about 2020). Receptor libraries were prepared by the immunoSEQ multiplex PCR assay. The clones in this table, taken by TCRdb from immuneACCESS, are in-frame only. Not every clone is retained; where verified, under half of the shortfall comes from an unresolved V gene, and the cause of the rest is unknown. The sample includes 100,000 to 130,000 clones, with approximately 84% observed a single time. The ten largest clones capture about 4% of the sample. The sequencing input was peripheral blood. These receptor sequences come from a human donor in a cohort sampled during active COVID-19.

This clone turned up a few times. CDR3 bases: TGTGCCTGGAGTGTACTCTGGACTAGCGGGAGCTCCTACGAGCAGTACTTC. Its protein is CAWSVLWTSGSSYEQYF. The J gene is TRBJ2-7, the V gene TRBV30; 13 bases line up with TRBD2. Germline lookup yields CDR1 GTSNPN and CDR2 SVGIG (reference sequence). The CDR3 length is 17 residues. V shed 0 bases and J 0 bases; nucleotides not matched to a gene: 5.

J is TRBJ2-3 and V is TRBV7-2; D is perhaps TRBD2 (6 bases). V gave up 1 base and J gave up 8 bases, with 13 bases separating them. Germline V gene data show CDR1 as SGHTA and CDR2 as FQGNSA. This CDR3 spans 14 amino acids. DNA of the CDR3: TGTGCCAGCAGCTTAGGGTCCCCAGCGGGTACGCAGTATTTT. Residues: CASSLGSPAGTQYF. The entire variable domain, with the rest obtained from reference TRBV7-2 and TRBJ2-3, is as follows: GAGVSQSPSNKVTEKGKDVELRCDPISGHTALYWYRQSLGQGLEFLIYFQGNSAPDKSGLPSDRFSAERTGGSVSTLTIQRTQQEDSAVYLCASSLGSPAGTQYFGPGTRLTVL.

This CDR3 reads CASSRDTENTEAFF. In DNA form, the CDR3 reads TGTGCCAGCAGTCGAGACACAGAGAACACTGAAGCTTTCTTT. The chain recombines TRBV6-5 with TRBJ1-1; D unresolved. This CDR3 region has 14 residues. The germline gives CDR1 MNHEY, CDR2 SVGAGI. The V gene lost 5 bases and the J gene lost 1 base, with 11 bases spanning the gap.